The next 9 T cell receptor beta chains were all read from a single sample in a study of cytomegalovirus exposure and HLA in healthy donors. The PCR used 60 Vbeta and 13 Jbeta primers. Only in-frame clones appear in the TCRdb table, and some are missing; sequencing was by immunoSEQ multiplex PCR. The top ten hold 4.5% to 7.5% of the sample, which has approximately 190,000 clones, roughly 74% seen once. Sequencing was performed on PBMCs. These receptors came from a woman aged 25 to 39 in good health and CMV-seropositive.

The chain links TRBV5-1 to TRBJ2-7; 9 positions agree with TRBD2. Per germline, CDR1 SGHRS and CDR2 YFSETQ. This CDR3 region has 16 residues. The V segment lost 2 bases and the J segment 2 bases; nucleotides outside the gene matches: 8. CDR3 amino acids: CASSLEFSGGPYEQYF. CDR3 DNA: TGCGCCAGCAGCTTAGAATTTAGCGGGGGACCCTACGAGCAGTACTTC.

V usage is TRBV27 and J usage is TRBJ2-1; 7 positions agree with TRBD2. Looked up from germline, CDR1 is MNHEY and CDR2 is SMNVEV (reference sequence). The length of the CDR3 is 15 residues. After removal of 3 bases from V and 5 bases from J, the junction contained 7 bases not matched to a gene. The CDR3 DNA reads as TGTGCCAGCAGTTTTTCTAGCGGAACAAACAATGAGCAGTTCTTC. It codes for CASSFSSGTNNEQFF.

The chain couples TRBV9 to TRBJ2-2, with 8 bases identical to TRBD2. The CDR3 totals 16 residues. Germline V gene data show CDR1 as SGDLS and CDR2 as YYNGEE. J lost 4 bases, V lost 3 bases, and 8 bases had no gene match. The CDR3 region has the DNA TGTGCCAGCAGCGAGAATAGCGGGGTGAGCACCGGGGAGCTGTTTTTT. Its translation: CASSENSGVSTGELFF.

This clone has only a few counts. The genes are TRBV15 and TRBJ2-3, with 7 bases lining up with TRBD2. V lost 9 bases to trimming and J lost 3 bases; unmatched junction nucleotides: 9. The CDR3 covers 14 residues. Germline V lookup: CDR1 LNHNV, CDR2 YYDKDF (reference sequence). CDR3 amino acids: CATGRERRTDTQYF. CDR3 in DNA: TGTGCCACAGGGAGGGAGCGCCGGACAGATACGCAGTATTTT.

As for this clone: The junction and the germline gene differ at one end; a read error may be behind it. The chain employs TRBV7-7 and TRBJ2-5; D is possibly TRBD1 (5 bases). The length of the CDR3 is 13 residues. CDR1 and CDR2 from the germline V gene are SSHAT and FNYEAQ (reference sequence). CDR3 loop: CASSFRVGETQYF. The DNA of the CDR3 is TGTGCTAGCAGCTTCAGGGTAGGGGAGACCCAGTACTTC.

The chain uses TRBV15 and TRBJ1-5; TRBD1 is a possible D gene (5 bases). Germline CDR1 LNHNV, CDR2 YYDKDF (reference sequence). Trimming removed 5 bases at V and 5 bases at J, with 13 bases between. There are 14 residues in the CDR3. CDR3 sequence: CATSRGGGDQPQHF. In DNA, the CDR3 is TGTGCCACCAGCCGGGGGGGTGGAGATCAGCCCCAGCATTTT.

The chain carries TRBV7-9 and TRBJ2-7; possibly TRBD1 for D (6 bases). Trimming removed 5 bases from V and 6 bases from J, with 11 bases in between. In germline, CDR1 is SEHNR, CDR2 FQNEAQ (reference sequence). CDR3 length: 12 amino acids. The CDR3 spells CASSITGCEQYF. The CDR3 coding sequence is TGTGCCAGCAGCATTACAGGGTGCGAGCAGTACTTC.

The genes are TRBV6-1 and TRBJ1-6, with D hard to call. CDR3 length equals 15 residues. Trimming cost V 7 bases and J 5 bases, with 15 bases left between them. Germline V gene lookup returns CDR1 MNHNS and CDR2 SASEGT. The CDR3: CASNRQALHNSPLHF. For the CDR3, the DNA is TGTGCCAGCAATAGACAAGCTCTTCATAATTCACCCCTCCACTTT.

This clone was seen only a few times. This chain joins TRBV6-5 and TRBJ2-7; 8 bases fit TRBD1. The V gene end was trimmed by 5 bases and the J gene end by 3 bases; junction bases not matched to a gene: 6. Germline V lookup: CDR1 MNHEY, CDR2 SVGAGI. This CDR3 has 14 amino acids. Here the CDR3 DNA reads TGTGCCAGCAGTACGTCAGGGGGCGGCTACGAGCAGTACTTC. Its translation: CASSTSGGGYEQYF.